The clone carrying this T cell receptor (beta chain) was recorded only once. Trimming left V 7 bases short and J 7 bases short, with 14 bases between. The CDR3 spans 14 residues. Germline CDR1 and CDR2: MNHEY and SVGAGI. This table comes from immunoSEQ multiplex PCR, and its TCRdb copy is limited to in-frame clones, with some not included. The sample yields 150,000 to 200,000 clones, more than 70% seen once. This record belongs to a study of blood T cell repertoires in COVID-19. Study context: Donors in the United States, Italy and Spain gave samples during acute or convalescent COVID-19.

Sequencing was carried out using peripheral blood. This receptor was taken from a man aged 40-49 years with active or convalescent COVID-19. The chain uses TRBV6-5 and TRBJ1-6, with a tentative D call TRBD1 (5 bases). The CDR3 region is CASMARTQNSPLHF. CDR3 DNA: TGTGCCAGCATGGCCCGGACACAGAATTCACCCCTCCACTTT.